Below are 3 T cell receptor beta chains sequenced from a single sample in a study of OX40 agonist ivuxolimab in advanced cancers. Sequencing was performed with immunoSEQ multiplex PCR; in TCRdb, only in-frame clones are kept and a portion is missing. The sample has roughly 23,000 clones, approximately 78% seen once. The sequencing here drew on CD4+ or CD8+ T cells sorted from blood, taken in a trial of the OX40 agonist ivuxolimab. These receptors were collected from an adult with an advanced solid tumor such as melanoma, head and neck, liver or kidney cancer.

The chain couples TRBV30 to TRBJ2-7; D remains unclear. Germline values: CDR1 GTSNPN, CDR2 SVGIG (reference sequence). V was trimmed by 7 bases and J by 0 bases, leaving 10 bases between them. The CDR3 loop spans 12 amino acids. The CDR3 nucleotides are TGTGCCTTAAGTTTTAGCTCCTACGAGCAGTACTTC. Its translation is CALSFSSYEQYF.

This chain uses TRBV11-1 with TRBJ2-7, with 7 nucleotides matching TRBD2. The V and J ends lost 5 bases and 0 bases, in that order; junction bases with no gene match: 7. The CDR3 covers 15 residues. CDR1 is SGHAT, CDR2 FQDESV, per germline (reference sequence). The CDR3 DNA is TGTGCCAGCAGCAGGGCGGGGGACCACTCCTACGAGCAGTACTTC. Translation gives CASSRAGDHSYEQYF.

This sequence joins TRBV28 and TRBJ2-3; 8 positions match TRBD1. The V gene end was trimmed by 6 bases and the J gene end by 2 bases; junction bases not matched to a gene: 13. The CDR3 is made up of 17 amino acids. In germline, CDR1 is MDHEN, CDR2 SYDVKM. For the CDR3, the DNA is TGTGCCAGCAGCACCCCTCCCCAGACAGGGGACACAGATACGCAGTATTTT. Amino acids: CASSTPPQTGDTDTQYF.